The sequence of this T cell receptor beta chain was determined in a study of blood T cells in healthy people across ages. Donors gave roughly 10 milliliters of peripheral blood apiece. Next came a second PCR, run for roughly 7 to 12 cycles, which used a sample-barcoded 5' primer along with a J-beta primer mix. TCRdb reanalysed the 5' RACE reads using MiXCR and keeps one entry per CDR3 protein. Found here are about 640,000 distinct CDR3 sequences, around 54% of them singletons; the top ten hold more than 35%. The CDR3 has 17 amino acids. Between the trimmed V and J ends, which lost 1 base and 2 bases, there was a span of 17 bases. From germline, CDR1 is SGHTA and CDR2 FQGNSA.

The chain carries TRBV7-2 and TRBJ1-2; D is possibly TRBD1 (6 bases). Sequences were obtained from blood. This clonotype was obtained from a man aged 55 to 70 in good health. CDR3 sequence reads: CASSLGGFGQINYGYTF. The CDR3 bases are TGTGCCAGCAGCTTAGGCGGATTCGGACAGATAAACTATGGCTACACCTTC.